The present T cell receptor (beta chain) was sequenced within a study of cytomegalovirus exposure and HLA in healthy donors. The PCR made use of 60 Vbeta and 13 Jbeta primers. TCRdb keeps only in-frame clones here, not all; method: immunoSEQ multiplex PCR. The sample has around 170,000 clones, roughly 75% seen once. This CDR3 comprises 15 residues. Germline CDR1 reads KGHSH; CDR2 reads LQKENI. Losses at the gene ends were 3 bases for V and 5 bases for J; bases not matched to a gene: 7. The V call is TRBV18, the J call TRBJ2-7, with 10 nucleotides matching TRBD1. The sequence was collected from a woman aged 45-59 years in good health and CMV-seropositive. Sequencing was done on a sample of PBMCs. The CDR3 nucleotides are TGTGCCAGCTCACCCCTGGGACAGGGGAGGGACGAGCAGTACTTC. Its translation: CASSPLGQGRDEQYF.